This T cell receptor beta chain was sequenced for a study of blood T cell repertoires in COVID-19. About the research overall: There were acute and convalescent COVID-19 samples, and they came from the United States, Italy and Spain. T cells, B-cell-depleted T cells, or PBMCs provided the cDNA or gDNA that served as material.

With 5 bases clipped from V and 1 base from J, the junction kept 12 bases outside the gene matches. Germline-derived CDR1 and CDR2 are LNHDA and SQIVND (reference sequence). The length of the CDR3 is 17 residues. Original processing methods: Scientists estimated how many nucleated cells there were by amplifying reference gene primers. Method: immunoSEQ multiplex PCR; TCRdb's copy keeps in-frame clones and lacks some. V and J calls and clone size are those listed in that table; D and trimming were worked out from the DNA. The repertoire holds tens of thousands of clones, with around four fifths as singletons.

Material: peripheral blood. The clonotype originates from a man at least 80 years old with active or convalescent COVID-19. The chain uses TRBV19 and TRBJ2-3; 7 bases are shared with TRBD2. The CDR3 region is CASSLSGPPVGTDTQYF. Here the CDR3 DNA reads TGTGCCAGTAGTCTTAGCGGGCCCCCGGTGGGCACAGATACGCAGTATTTT.